This record concerns one TCR beta chain sequence. As yet, its antigen is unknown. Libraries were prepared by immunoSEQ multiplex PCR; TCRdb keeps only in-frame clonotypes and omits some of them. The sample yields about 340,000 clones, around 70% seen once. This sample is drawn from a study of shared clonotypes between healthy human individuals. General study points: The sharing of 4% to 5.5% of naive CD4 clonotypes was seen across several donors. Across subsets, estimated richness was generally greater for naive than for memory populations.

CDR1 is SGHRS and CDR2 is YFSETQ in the germline V gene. The CDR3 has 18 residues. The ends lost 4 bases at V and 1 base at J; junction bases unmatched: 7. Sequencing was performed on memory CD4+ T cells sorted from blood. Subset described: CD45RA-negative fraction. V usage is TRBV5-1 and J usage is TRBJ2-3; 15 nucleotides align to TRBD2. This sequence originates from a man aged 25 to 45 in good health. The chain's CDR3 is CASSRGLAGGQGTDTQYF. DNA for the CDR3: TGCGCCAGCAGCCGAGGACTAGCGGGAGGGCAGGGCACAGATACGCAGTATTTT.